This TCR beta chain stems from a study of CD8+ T cells in alopecia areata. The overall study: C3H/HeJ graft donors with spontaneous alopecia, aged about 6-13 months, supplied skin that was transplanted onto female C3H/HeJ mice aged roughly 6-11 weeks. Study results and limitations: Affected scalp, especially in alopecia totalis/universalis, had a higher clonality than normal scalp did. Scalp samples also yield sequences from resident alphabeta T cells of normal skin.

It was cDNA, reverse transcribed from extracted RNA, that served as the sequencing template. The data were produced by immunoSEQ multiplex PCR, yet TCRdb's version contains in-frame clones alone and is incomplete. The data show some 110,000 clones, with none appearing a single time. The CDR3 spans 15 residues. V was clipped by 6 bases and J by 4 bases; unmatched bases: 6. Per the germline V gene, CDR1 is NSQYPW and CDR2 is LRSPGD (reference sequence). Concerning this clone itself: Its antigen is not identified. Mouse gene names apply. The DNA ends 4 residues before the CDR3 does, and the rest of the CDR3 is filled in from the germline J gene.

The chain couples TRBV1 to TRBJ2-2, with 9 positions matching TRBD1. The TCR comes from a C3H/HeJ mouse with alopecia areata. Strain haplotype at MHC: H2-k. The source material was lesional skin. CDR3 loop: CTCSWDREGTGQLYF. CDR3 DNA (partial): TGCACCTGCAGCTGGGACAGGGAAGGCACCGGG. The full variable domain, its missing parts supplied by reference TRBV1 and TRBJ2-2, is VTLLEQNPRWRLVPRGQAVNLRCILKNSQYPWMSWYQQDLQKQLQWLFTLRSPGDKEVKSLPGADYLATRVTDTELRLQVANMSQGRTLYCTCSWDREGTGQLYFGEGSKLTVL.